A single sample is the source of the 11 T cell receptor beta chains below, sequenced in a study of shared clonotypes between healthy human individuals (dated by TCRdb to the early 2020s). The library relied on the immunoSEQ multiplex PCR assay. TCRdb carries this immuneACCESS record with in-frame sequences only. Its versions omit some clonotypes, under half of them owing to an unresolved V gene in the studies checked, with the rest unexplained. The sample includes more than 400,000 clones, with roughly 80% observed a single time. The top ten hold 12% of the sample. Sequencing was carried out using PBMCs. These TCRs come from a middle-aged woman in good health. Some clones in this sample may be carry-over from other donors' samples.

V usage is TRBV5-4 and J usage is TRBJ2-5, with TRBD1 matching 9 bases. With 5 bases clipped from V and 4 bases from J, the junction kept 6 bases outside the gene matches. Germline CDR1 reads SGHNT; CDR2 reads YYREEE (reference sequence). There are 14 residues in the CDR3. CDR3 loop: CASSLGTGIETQYF. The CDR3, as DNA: TGTGCCAGCAGTCTCGGGACAGGGATAGAGACCCAGTACTTC. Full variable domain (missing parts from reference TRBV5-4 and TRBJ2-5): ETGVTQSPTHLIKTRGQQVTLRCSSQSGHNTVSWYQQALGQGPQFIFQYYREEENGRGNFPPRFSGLQFPNYSSELNVNALELDDSALYLCASSLGTGIETQYFGPGTRLLVL.

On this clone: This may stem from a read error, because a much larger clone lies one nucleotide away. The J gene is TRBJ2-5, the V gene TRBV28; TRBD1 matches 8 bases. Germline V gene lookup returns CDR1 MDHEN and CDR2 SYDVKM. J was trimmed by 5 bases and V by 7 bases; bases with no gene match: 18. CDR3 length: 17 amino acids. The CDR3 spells CASTPGQGWPLSETQYF. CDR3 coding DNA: TGTGCCAGCACCCCTGGACAGGGTTGGCCCTTGAGTGAGACCCAGTACTTC.

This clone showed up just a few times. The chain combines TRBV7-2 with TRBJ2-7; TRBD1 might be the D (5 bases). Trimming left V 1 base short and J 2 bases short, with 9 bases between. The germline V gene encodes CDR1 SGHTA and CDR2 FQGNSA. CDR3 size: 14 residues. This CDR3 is CASSLDRNTYEQYF. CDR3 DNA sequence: TGTGCCAGCAGCTTAGACAGGAATACCTACGAGCAGTACTTC.

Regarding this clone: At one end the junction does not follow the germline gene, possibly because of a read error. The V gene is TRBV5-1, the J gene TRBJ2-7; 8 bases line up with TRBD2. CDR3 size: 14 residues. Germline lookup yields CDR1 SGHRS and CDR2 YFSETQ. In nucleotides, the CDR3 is TGTGCCAGCAGCTTGAGCGGGAGCGGGGTGGGGCAGTACTTC. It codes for CASSLSGSGVGQYF.

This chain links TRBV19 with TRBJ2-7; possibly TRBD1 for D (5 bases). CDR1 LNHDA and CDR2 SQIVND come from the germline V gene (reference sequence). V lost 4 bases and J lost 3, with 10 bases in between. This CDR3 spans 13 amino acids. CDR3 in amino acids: CASSRVQGYEQYF. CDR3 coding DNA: TGTGCCAGTAGTAGGGTTCAGGGCTACGAGCAGTACTTC.

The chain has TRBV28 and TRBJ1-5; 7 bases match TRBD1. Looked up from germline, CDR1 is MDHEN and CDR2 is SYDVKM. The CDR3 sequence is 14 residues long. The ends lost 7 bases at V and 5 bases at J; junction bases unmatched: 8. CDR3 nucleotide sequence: TGTGCCAGCACTAGGACAGGATCCCATCAGCCCCAGCATTTT. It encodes CASTRTGSHQPQHF.

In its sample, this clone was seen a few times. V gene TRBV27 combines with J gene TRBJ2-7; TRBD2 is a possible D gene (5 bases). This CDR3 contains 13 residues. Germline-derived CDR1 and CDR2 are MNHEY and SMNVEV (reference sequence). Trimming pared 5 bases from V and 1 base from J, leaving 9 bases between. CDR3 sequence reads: CASSPGLSYEQYF. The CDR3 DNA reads TGTGCCAGCAGTCCCGGACTTTCCTACGAGCAGTACTTC.

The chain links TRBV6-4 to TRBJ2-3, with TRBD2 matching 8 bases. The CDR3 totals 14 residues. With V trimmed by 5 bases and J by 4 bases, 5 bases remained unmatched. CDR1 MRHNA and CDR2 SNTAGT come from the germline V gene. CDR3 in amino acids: CASSSAGASDTQYF. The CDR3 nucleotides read TGTGCCAGCAGTTCAGCGGGAGCTTCAGATACGCAGTATTTT.

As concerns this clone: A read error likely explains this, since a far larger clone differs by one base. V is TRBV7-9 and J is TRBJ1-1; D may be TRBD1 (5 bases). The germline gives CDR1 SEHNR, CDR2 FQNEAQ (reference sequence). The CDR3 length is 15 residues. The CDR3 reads CTSSLRRALGAEAFF. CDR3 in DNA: TGTACCAGCAGCTTACGGAGGGCCCTGGGGGCTGAAGCTTTCTTT.

CDR3 residues: CSVGQEFYLNEQFF. The CDR3 region has the DNA TGCAGCGTCGGACAGGAGTTCTATCTCAATGAGCAGTTCTTC. The chain joins TRBV29-1 to TRBJ2-1; the match to TRBD1 covers 7 bases. The CDR3 is made up of 14 amino acids. Germline loops: CDR1 SQVTM, CDR2 ANQGSEA. V was clipped by 6 bases and J by 6 bases; unmatched bases: 11.

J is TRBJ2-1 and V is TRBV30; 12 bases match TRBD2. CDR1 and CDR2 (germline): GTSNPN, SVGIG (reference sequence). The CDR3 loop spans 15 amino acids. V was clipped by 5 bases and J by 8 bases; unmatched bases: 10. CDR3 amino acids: CAWALTSGSLDEQFF. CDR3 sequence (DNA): TGTGCCTGGGCCCTGACTAGCGGGAGTCTGGATGAGCAGTTCTTC.